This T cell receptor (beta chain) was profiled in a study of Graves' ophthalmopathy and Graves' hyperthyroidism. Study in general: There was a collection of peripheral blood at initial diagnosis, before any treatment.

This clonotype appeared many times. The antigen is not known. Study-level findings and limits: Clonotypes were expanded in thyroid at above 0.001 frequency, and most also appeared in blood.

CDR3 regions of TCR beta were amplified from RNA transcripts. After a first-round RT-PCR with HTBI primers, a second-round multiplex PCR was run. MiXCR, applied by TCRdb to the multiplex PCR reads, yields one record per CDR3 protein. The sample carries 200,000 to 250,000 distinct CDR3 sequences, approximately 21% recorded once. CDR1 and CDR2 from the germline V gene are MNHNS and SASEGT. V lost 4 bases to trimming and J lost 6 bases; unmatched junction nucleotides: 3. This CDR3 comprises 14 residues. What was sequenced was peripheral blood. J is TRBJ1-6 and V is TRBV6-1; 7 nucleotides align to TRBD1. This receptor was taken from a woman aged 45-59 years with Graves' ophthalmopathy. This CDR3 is CASSGQGGNSPLHF. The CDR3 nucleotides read TGTGCCAGCAGTGGACAGGGTGGTAATTCACCCCTCCACTTT.